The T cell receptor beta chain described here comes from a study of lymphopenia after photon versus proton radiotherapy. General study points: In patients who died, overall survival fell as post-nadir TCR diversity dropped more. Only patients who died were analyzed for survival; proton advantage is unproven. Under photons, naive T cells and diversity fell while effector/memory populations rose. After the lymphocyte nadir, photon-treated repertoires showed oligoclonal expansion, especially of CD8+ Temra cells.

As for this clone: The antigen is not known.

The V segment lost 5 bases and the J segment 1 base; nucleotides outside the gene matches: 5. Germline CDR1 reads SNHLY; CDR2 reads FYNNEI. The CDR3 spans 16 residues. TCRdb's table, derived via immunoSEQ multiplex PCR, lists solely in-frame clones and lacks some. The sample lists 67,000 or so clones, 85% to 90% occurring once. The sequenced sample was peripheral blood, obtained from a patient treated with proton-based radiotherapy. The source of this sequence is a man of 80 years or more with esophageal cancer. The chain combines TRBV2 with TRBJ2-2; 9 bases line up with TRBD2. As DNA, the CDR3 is TGTGCCAGCAGTATTGGAGCGGGGGGGAACACCGGGGAGCTGTTTTTT. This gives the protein CASSIGAGGNTGELFF.